The next 31 T cell receptor beta chains were all read from a single sample in a study of STAT3 mutations in large granular lymphocyte leukemia. The assay was immunoSEQ multiplex PCR, and TCRdb's table has in-frame clones only and misses some. The table includes hundreds of clones, about three fifths detected once. Broader study findings: In T-cell large granular lymphocyte leukemia, about half of patients showed multiple immunodominant subclonotypes.

Their antigens are not known. Sequences were obtained from peripheral blood mononuclear cells. Every receptor here comes from a man aged 55 to 69 with T-cell large granular lymphocyte leukemia. Some clones in this sample may be carry-over from other donors' samples.

The genes are TRBV4-1 and TRBJ2-3; D is perhaps TRBD1 or TRBD2 (6 bases each). CDR1 is MGHRA and CDR2 is YSYEKL in the germline V gene. The CDR3 loop spans 16 amino acids. V was cut by 7 bases and J by 6 bases, with 23 bases left in between. The DNA of the CDR3 is TGCGCCAGCAACACGGACGGGGGCTCCGAAAGGGATACGCAGTATTTT. Protein sequence: CASNTDGGSERDTQYF.

This chain connects TRBV4-2 to TRBJ2-5; 10 nucleotides line up with TRBD2. The CDR3 consists of 16 residues. J was trimmed by 2 bases and V by 0 bases; bases with no gene match: 3. CDR1 is LGHNA and CDR2 is YNFKEQ in the germline V gene. The CDR3 nucleotides are TGTGCCAGCAGCCAAGATCCAGCGGGGGGGCAAGAGACCCAGTACTTC. Its translation is CASSQDPAGGQETQYF.

The genes are TRBV18 and TRBJ1-1, with 9 bases fitting TRBD1. The CDR3 length is 17 residues. CDR1 is KGHSH, CDR2 LQKENI, per germline. V lost 6 bases, J lost 0 bases, and 11 bases stayed unmatched. DNA for the CDR3: TGTGCCAGCTCCCCCCAAGGGACAGGGCACATGAACACTGAAGCTTTCTTT. Its translation is CASSPQGTGHMNTEAFF. Combining the CDR3 with reference TRBV18 and TRBJ1-1 gives the whole variable domain NAGVMQNPRHLVRRRGQEARLRCSPMKGHSHVYWYRQLPEEGLKFMVYLQKENIIDESGMPKERFSAEFPKEGPSILRIQQVVRGDSAAYFCASSPQGTGHMNTEAFFGQGTRLTVV.

The CDR3 reads CAWNLGQGSQPQHF. The CDR3 nucleotides read TGTGCCTGGAATCTGGGACAGGGGAGTCAGCCCCAGCATTTT. This chain uses TRBV30 with TRBJ1-5; 10 positions match TRBD1. Germline lookup yields CDR1 GTSNPN and CDR2 SVGIG (reference sequence). V shed 4 bases, J shed 6 bases, and the junction held 6 bases outside the gene matches. The CDR3 runs 14 residues.

V usage is TRBV4-3 and J usage is TRBJ2-5; tentatively, D is TRBD1 or TRBD2 (5 bases each). Trimming removed 2 bases at V and 5 bases at J, with 15 bases between. The CDR3 is 15 amino acids. The germline V gene has CDR1 LGHNA and CDR2 YSLEER. CDR3 bases: TGCGCCAGCAGCCAATATTCTCGGGGCGGGGAGACCCAGTACTTC. It is translated as CASSQYSRGGETQYF.

This clone appeared a few times. The gene calls are TRBV5-1 and TRBJ1-2; no definite D call. V was shortened by 4 bases and J by 4 bases, with 20 bases between the two germline ends. Per germline, CDR1 SGHRS and CDR2 YFSETQ. The CDR3 consists of 16 residues. The CDR3 DNA reads TGCGCCAGCAGCCCCAGCGGTGGGGAAACCCCCTATGGCTACACCTTC. It encodes CASSPSGGETPYGYTF.

In this sample, this clone turned up a few times. V and J are TRBV7-2 and TRBJ2-1, with D possibly TRBD1 on 6 matching bases. Germline values: CDR1 SGHTA, CDR2 FQGNSA. V lost 5 bases to trimming and J lost 3 bases, with 11 bases between them. The CDR3 covers 14 residues. CDR3 loop: CASSTMTGYNEQFF. DNA of the CDR3: TGTGCCAGCAGCACAATGACAGGCTACAATGAGCAGTTCTTC.

This clone is termed hyperexpanded. V and J are TRBV28 and TRBJ1-5; D perhaps matches TRBD1 (6 bases). V was cut by 5 bases and J by 8 bases, with 13 bases left in between. From germline, CDR1 is MDHEN and CDR2 SYDVKM. The CDR3 spans 13 residues. CDR3 nucleotide sequence: TGTGCCAGCAGTGGTTGGGAGGGGGAGCCCCAGCATTTT. It specifies CASSGWEGEPQHF.

The CDR3 loop reads CASTPPSGARDTQYF. CDR3 bases: TGTGCCAGCACGCCTCCATCAGGGGCCAGAGATACGCAGTATTTT. This chain connects TRBV5-4 to TRBJ2-3; tentatively, D is TRBD1 (6 bases). V was cut by 6 bases and J by 5 bases, with 19 bases left in between. Germline assignment: CDR1 SGHNT and CDR2 YYREEE (reference sequence). The CDR3 is 15 amino acids.

This chain connects TRBV7-2 to TRBJ2-7, with 7 bases lining up with TRBD2. The CDR3 length is 14 residues. Per germline, CDR1 SGHTA and CDR2 FQGNSA. V dropped 8 bases and J dropped 7; count of bases not matched to a gene: 14. CDR3 nucleotide sequence: TGTGCCAGCGCCGAGCGGGGCTCGGGTTGGGAGCAGTACTTC. It is translated as CASAERGSGWEQYF. Drawing the rest from reference TRBV7-2 and TRBJ2-7, the complete variable domain is GAGVSQSPSNKVTEKGKDVELRCDPISGHTALYWYRQSLGQGLEFLIYFQGNSAPDKSGLPSDRFSAERTGGSVSTLTIQRTQQEDSAVYLCASAERGSGWEQYFGPGTRLTVT.

Sample share makes this clone hyperexpanded. The rearrangement uses TRBV7-2 and TRBJ1-6; D is possibly TRBD1 (5 bases). The CDR3 length is 15 residues. Germline loops: CDR1 SGHTA, CDR2 FQGNSA. V was clipped by 2 bases and J by 8 bases, with 13 bases between them. CDR3 sequence: CASSLREARDSPLHF. CDR3 DNA sequence: TGTGCCAGCAGCTTAAGGGAGGCCAGGGATTCACCCCTCCACTTT. Using reference TRBV7-2 and TRBJ1-6 for the parts outside the CDR3, the full variable domain is GAGVSQSPSNKVTEKGKDVELRCDPISGHTALYWYRQSLGQGLEFLIYFQGNSAPDKSGLPSDRFSAERTGGSVSTLTIQRTQQEDSAVYLCASSLREARDSPLHFGNGTRLTVT.

The rearrangement links TRBV7-9 to TRBJ2-5, with 11 bases identical to TRBD1. With V trimmed by 4 bases and J by 5 bases, 6 bases remained unmatched. Germline CDR1 SEHNR, CDR2 FQNEAQ (reference sequence). This CDR3 is built from 15 residues. CDR3 in DNA: TGTGCCAGCAGCTGGGACAGGGGGAATGTTGAGACCCAGTACTTC. This encodes CASSWDRGNVETQYF.

This clone was found a few times. V and J are TRBV30 and TRBJ2-7, with D maybe TRBD2 (6 bases). The germline V gene encodes CDR1 GTSNPN and CDR2 SVGIG (reference sequence). Deletions cut 0 bases from V and 6 bases from J, with 12 bases between. This CDR3 region has 13 residues. CDR3 in amino acids: CAWSVLGGTEQYF. DNA of the CDR3: TGTGCCTGGAGTGTACTCGGGGGTACCGAGCAGTACTTC.

A few counts support this clone. The chain is built from TRBV28 and TRBJ1-6; the match to TRBD1 covers 7 bases. Germline-derived CDR1 and CDR2 are MDHEN and SYDVKM. Trimming removed 2 bases from V and 8 bases from J; junction bases left unmatched: 6. CDR3 length: 15 amino acids. The CDR3 nucleotides are TGTGCCAGCAGTTTACAAGGGGGCACGTATTCACCCCTCCACTTT. Translation gives CASSLQGGTYSPLHF.

The rearrangement links TRBV30 to TRBJ2-7; possible D gene TRBD1, 5 bases. V lost 1 base to trimming and J lost 7 bases, with 11 bases between them. Germline CDR1 is GTSNPN and CDR2 is SVGIG (reference sequence). This CDR3 spans 12 amino acids. This chain's CDR3 is CAWSGQFVEQYF. CDR3 sequence (DNA): TGTGCCTGGAGTGGACAGTTCGTTGAGCAGTACTTC.

The V and J genes are TRBV7-9 and TRBJ1-6, with unresolved D. The V gene's germline CDR1 is SEHNR and CDR2 FQNEAQ (reference sequence). Between the trimmed V and J ends, which lost 4 bases and 5 bases, there was a span of 6 bases. The CDR3 has 13 residues. CDR3 nucleotide sequence: TGTGCCAGCAGCTCCCACAATAATTCACCCCTCCACTTT. Translating it yields CASSSHNNSPLHF.

The rearrangement joins TRBV18 to TRBJ1-3, with D hard to call. The CDR3 extends over 14 amino acids. CDR1 is KGHSH, CDR2 LQKENI, per germline. V was pared by 6 bases and J by 3 bases, with 12 bases between. In DNA, the CDR3 is TGTGCCAGCTCCCCCCCAGGACTTGGAAACACCATATATTTT. Translating gives CASSPPGLGNTIYF.

The chain has TRBV5-1 and TRBJ1-2; D not resolved. From germline, CDR1 is SGHRS and CDR2 YFSETQ. There are 13 residues in the CDR3. V lost 0 bases, J lost 7 bases, and 10 bases lay in between. The CDR3 bases are TGCGCCAGCAGCTTGGAAGGCATGGTTGGCTACACCTTC. It yields the protein CASSLEGMVGYTF.

There are a few counts of this clone. The chain has TRBV7-9 and TRBJ1-2; D gene unclear. Germline CDR1 SEHNR, CDR2 FQNEAQ (reference sequence). The ends were cut back, 0 bases at V and 7 bases at J, with 3 bases in the middle. CDR3 length equals 11 residues. This chain's CDR3 is CASSLATGYTF. DNA of the CDR3: TGTGCCAGCAGCTTAGCGACTGGCTACACCTTC.

This clone has more than one count but fewer than ten. The rearrangement links TRBV7-9 to TRBJ1-2; 7 bases line up with TRBD1. The V gene end was trimmed by 5 bases and the J gene end by 4 bases; junction bases not matched to a gene: 10. CDR1 SEHNR and CDR2 FQNEAQ come from the germline V gene (reference sequence). The CDR3 consists of 15 residues. The CDR3, as DNA: TGTGCCAGCAGCGTAGTTGGGACAGTCCTCTATGGCTACACCTTC. Translated: CASSVVGTVLYGYTF.

This clone occurred a few times. The chain links TRBV18 to TRBJ2-1; no reliable D call. Trimming shortened V by 0 bases and J by 9 bases, and 3 bases separated the two germline ends. Germline V gene data show CDR1 as KGHSH and CDR2 as LQKENI. The CDR3 is 11 amino acids. In nucleotides, the CDR3 is TGTGCCAGCTCACCACCGGGTGAGCAGTTCTTC. Protein sequence: CASSPPGEQFF.

The table lists this clone with a count of one. The chain joins TRBV9 to TRBJ1-2; 9 nucleotides align to TRBD1. V shed 0 bases and J 4 bases; nucleotides not matched to a gene: 1. From germline, CDR1 is SGDLS and CDR2 YYNGEE. This CDR3 has 14 residues. The CDR3 sequence is CASSVEDRGYGYTF. The CDR3 DNA follows: TGTGCCAGCAGCGTAGAGGACAGGGGCTATGGCTACACCTTC.

This rearrangement joins TRBV29-1 to TRBJ1-2; possibly TRBD1 for D (5 bases). V lost 1 base and J lost 4, with 16 bases in between. Germline assignment: CDR1 SQVTM and CDR2 ANQGSEA. The CDR3 runs 15 residues. This CDR3 reads CSVEVGRGATYGYTF. CDR3 bases: TGCAGCGTTGAAGTTGGTAGAGGGGCCACCTATGGCTACACCTTC.

In its sample, this clone was seen once. J is TRBJ2-4 and V is TRBV5-5; D unclear. Germline CDR1 SGHKS, CDR2 YYEKEE (reference sequence). The CDR3 length is 13 residues. With 4 bases removed from V and 4 bases from J, the gap between germline ends came to 9 bases. CDR3 residues: CASSPDPKNIQYF. CDR3 DNA: TGTGCCAGCAGCCCGGACCCAAAAAACATTCAGTACTTC.

This clone is hyperexpanded within its sample. This chain links TRBV9 with TRBJ2-7; D perhaps matches TRBD1 (6 bases). The CDR3 has 12 residues. Germline lookup yields CDR1 SGDLS and CDR2 YYNGEE. Trimming took off 7 bases at V and 3 bases at J, with 11 bases between the two ends. CDR3 sequence reads: CASGTGHYEQYF. CDR3 sequence (DNA): TGTGCCAGCGGGACGGGACACTACGAGCAGTACTTC. Full variable domain (rest looked up from reference TRBV9 and TRBJ2-7): DSGVTQTPKHLITATGQRVTLRCSPRSGDLSVYWYQQSLDQGLQFLIQYYNGEERAKGNILERFSAQQFPDLHSELNLSSLELGDSALYFCASGTGHYEQYFGPGTRLTVT.

The chain carries TRBV7-9 and TRBJ2-7; the match to TRBD2 covers 8 bases. Trimming removed 5 bases from V and 3 bases from J; junction bases left unmatched: 6. The CDR3 is made up of 14 amino acids. CDR1 and CDR2 (germline): SEHNR, FQNEAQ (reference sequence). CDR3 sequence: CASSPGGPNYEQYF. Here the CDR3 DNA reads TGTGCCAGCAGCCCGGGGGGGCCAAACTACGAGCAGTACTTC.

This clone has only one observation. The rearrangement joins TRBV6-5 to TRBJ1-1, with D possibly being TRBD1 (6 bases). Trimming took 0 bases from V and 1 from J, leaving 9 bases between them. Germline assignment: CDR1 MNHEY and CDR2 SVGAGI. The CDR3 has 15 amino acids. The CDR3 loop reads CASSYSKGGNTEAFF. The CDR3 DNA sequence: TGTGCCAGCAGTTACTCGAAAGGGGGGAACACTGAAGCTTTCTTT.

In its sample, this clone was seen a few times. The V gene is TRBV4-3, the J gene TRBJ1-5; D possibly corresponds to TRBD1 (5 bases). Germline V gives CDR1 LGHNA, CDR2 YSLEER. V was trimmed by 1 base and J by 3 bases, leaving 10 bases between them. The CDR3 totals 15 residues. The CDR3 DNA reads TGCGCCAGCAGCCAAGGGTTAGGGGCCAATCAGCCCCAGCATTTT. It translates to CASSQGLGANQPQHF.

This clone turned up a few times. The V gene is TRBV5-1, the J gene TRBJ1-2; possibly TRBD1 for D (5 bases). Per the germline V gene, CDR1 is SGHRS and CDR2 is YFSETQ. CDR3 length equals 15 residues. The germline V and J ends were trimmed by 0 bases and 7 bases, with 16 bases remaining between them. This CDR3 is CASSLAYTGLGGYTF. CDR3 sequence (DNA): TGCGCCAGCAGCTTGGCCTATACGGGGCTGGGTGGCTACACCTTC.

This sequence joins TRBV28 and TRBJ2-7, with D unresolved. This CDR3 contains 11 residues. Germline loops: CDR1 MDHEN, CDR2 SYDVKM. Trimming removed 5 bases at V and 0 bases at J, with 2 bases between. The CDR3 reads CASSHSYEQYF. The DNA for the CDR3 is TGTGCCAGCAGTCACTCCTACGAGCAGTACTTC. Variable domain in full (rest from reference TRBV28 and TRBJ2-7): DVKVTQSSRYLVKRTGEKVFLECVQDMDHENMFWYRQDPGLGLRLIYFSYDVKMKEKGDIPEGYSVSREKKERFSLILESASTNQTSMYLCASSHSYEQYFGPGTRLTVT.

This rearrangement joins TRBV5-1 to TRBJ2-7; D is undetermined. Trimming took 5 bases from V and 2 from J, leaving 11 bases between them. The CDR3 sequence is 13 residues long. Germline values: CDR1 SGHRS, CDR2 YFSETQ. The CDR3 DNA follows: TGCGCCAGCAGGATGGGTCGGACCTACGAGCAGTACTTC. It translates to CASRMGRTYEQYF.